The rows below give T cell receptor beta chains drawn from one sample of a study of T cell clones after liver transplantation. Generated by immunoSEQ multiplex PCR, the TCRdb table keeps only in-frame clones and is missing some. The top ten clones hold around 0.83% of a sample with some 110,000 clones, roughly nine tenths of them seen once. The source was CD4+ T cells from blood, collected 12 months after liver transplant. These receptor sequences come from a human patient who received a liver transplant. Some T cells may be the graft donor's. The CDR3 runs from the conserved cysteine through the conserved F or W. D genes are given only for firm matches. Only some rows state a clone size, as once, few, many or a class for expanded clones.

d_call: TRBD1
j_call: TRBJ1-1
v_call: TRBV5-1
clone_size: -
cdr3_aa: CASSSRGQTNTEAFF
cdr3_nt: TGCGCCAGCAGCTCCAGGGGACAGACGAACACTGAAGCTTTCTTT

d_call: TRBD1
j_call: TRBJ2-3
v_call: TRBV7-8
clone_size: -
cdr3_aa: CASSWKLDRGDTDTQYF
cdr3_nt: TGTGCCAGCAGCTGGAAACTCGACAGGGGGGACACAGATACGCAGTATTTT

d_call: -
j_call: TRBJ2-7
v_call: TRBV7-2
clone_size: -
cdr3_aa: CASSHFYEQYF
cdr3_nt: TGTGCCAGCAGCCATTTCTACGAGCAGTACTTC

d_call: TRBD1
j_call: TRBJ1-5
v_call: TRBV9
clone_size: -
cdr3_aa: CASSGDSGTANQPQHF
cdr3_nt: TGTGCCAGCAGCGGGGATTCCGGGACAGCTAATCAGCCCCAGCATTTT

d_call: TRBD2
j_call: TRBJ2-7
v_call: TRBV6-1
clone_size: -
cdr3_aa: CASSDSGRGTYEQYF
cdr3_nt: TGTGCCAGCAGTGACAGCGGGAGGGGGACCTACGAGCAGTACTTC

d_call: -
j_call: TRBJ2-7
v_call: TRBV6-5
clone_size: once
cdr3_aa: CASSYYARAYEQYF
cdr3_nt: TGTGCCAGCAGTTACTATGCCAGGGCTTACGAGCAGTACTTC

d_call: TRBD2
j_call: TRBJ2-1
v_call: TRBV5-1
clone_size: -
cdr3_aa: CASSDSGPSYNEQFF
cdr3_nt: TGCGCCAGCAGCGATAGCGGGCCGTCCTACAATGAGCAGTTCTTC

d_call: TRBD1
j_call: TRBJ2-5
v_call: TRBV12-5
clone_size: -
cdr3_aa: CASGRGGLQETQYF
cdr3_nt: TGTGCTAGTGGTCGAGGGGGCTTACAAGAGACCCAGTACTTC

d_call: -
j_call: TRBJ2-3
v_call: TRBV5-4
clone_size: -
cdr3_aa: CASSLSRATDTQYF
cdr3_nt: TGTGCCAGCAGCTTGAGTCGGGCTACAGATACGCAGTATTTT

d_call: TRBD2
j_call: TRBJ2-3
v_call: TRBV18
clone_size: -
cdr3_aa: CASSPTAGGPSTDTQYF
cdr3_nt: TGTGCCAGCTCACCAACGGCGGGAGGGCCAAGCACAGATACGCAGTATTTT

d_call: TRBD2
j_call: TRBJ2-3
v_call: TRBV9
clone_size: -
cdr3_aa: CASSVTSGTDTQYF
cdr3_nt: TGTGCCAGCAGCGTAACTAGCGGCACAGATACGCAGTATTTT

d_call: -
j_call: TRBJ2-7
v_call: TRBV27
clone_size: -
cdr3_aa: CASSFRDQAYEQYF
cdr3_nt: TGTGCCAGCAGTTTCCGGGACCAAGCCTACGAGCAGTACTTC

d_call: TRBD2
j_call: TRBJ2-5
v_call: TRBV14
clone_size: -
cdr3_aa: CASSPGTSGPRETQYF
cdr3_nt: TGTGCCAGCAGCCCTGGGACTAGCGGGCCTCGGGAGACCCAGTACTTC

d_call: TRBD2
j_call: TRBJ2-7
v_call: TRBV2
clone_size: -
cdr3_aa: CASSPPGLAAYEQYF
cdr3_nt: TGTGCCAGCAGTCCGCCGGGACTAGCGGCCTACGAGCAGTACTTC

d_call: -
j_call: TRBJ2-1
v_call: TRBV10-2
clone_size: -
cdr3_aa: CASTPETMYNEQFF
cdr3_nt: TGCGCCAGCACGCCGGAGACTATGTACAATGAGCAGTTCTTC

d_call: -
j_call: TRBJ1-2
v_call: TRBV29-1
clone_size: -
cdr3_aa: CSVEDRGPVDYGYTF
cdr3_nt: TGCAGCGTTGAAGATCGGGGGCCGGTCGACTATGGCTACACCTTC

d_call: -
j_call: TRBJ1-4
v_call: TRBV2
clone_size: -
cdr3_aa: CASSGQGGEKLFF
cdr3_nt: TGTGCCAGCAGTGGGCAGGGCGGTGAAAAACTGTTTTTT

d_call: TRBD1
j_call: TRBJ2-7
v_call: TRBV23-1
clone_size: -
cdr3_aa: CASIQWPGGYEQYF
cdr3_nt: TGCGCCAGCATTCAATGGCCAGGGGGCTACGAGCAGTACTTC

d_call: -
j_call: TRBJ2-7
v_call: TRBV27
clone_size: -
cdr3_aa: CASSVNYDGSGEQYF
cdr3_nt: TGTGCCAGCTCCGTGAATTATGATGGATCTGGGGAGCAGTACTTC

d_call: -
j_call: TRBJ1-1
v_call: TRBV30
clone_size: -
cdr3_aa: CAWSVRNRRITEAFF
cdr3_nt: TGTGCCTGGAGTGTACGGAACAGGAGGATCACTGAAGCTTTCTTT

d_call: -
j_call: TRBJ1-5
v_call: TRBV19
clone_size: once
cdr3_aa: CASSIWQLGNQPQHF
cdr3_nt: TGTGCCAGTAGTATCTGGCAGCTGGGCAATCAGCCCCAGCATTTT

d_call: -
j_call: TRBJ2-1
v_call: TRBV9
clone_size: -
cdr3_aa: CASSSTLGSYNEQFF
cdr3_nt: TGTGCCAGCAGCTCCACGTTGGGCTCCTACAATGAGCAGTTCTTC

d_call: TRBD1
j_call: TRBJ2-3
v_call: TRBV9
clone_size: -
cdr3_aa: CASSVWGQGDTQYF
cdr3_nt: TGTGCCAGCAGCGTATGGGGACAGGGCGATACGCAGTATTTT

d_call: -
j_call: TRBJ2-1
v_call: TRBV14
clone_size: -
cdr3_aa: CASSQGGGGFREQFF
cdr3_nt: TGTGCCAGCAGCCAAGGGGGAGGGGGCTTTCGTGAGCAGTTCTTC

d_call: -
j_call: TRBJ2-5
v_call: TRBV7-3
clone_size: -
cdr3_aa: CASSSLTQETQYF
cdr3_nt: TGTGCCAGCAGCTCCTTGACACAAGAGACCCAGTACTTC

d_call: TRBD2
j_call: TRBJ2-7
v_call: TRBV6-1
clone_size: -
cdr3_aa: CASERLAGGGYEQYF
cdr3_nt: TGTGCCAGCGAGCGACTAGCGGGAGGTGGCTACGAGCAGTACTTC

d_call: -
j_call: TRBJ2-1
v_call: TRBV4-2
clone_size: -
cdr3_aa: CASSQDVRGGYNEQFF
cdr3_nt: TGTGCCAGCAGCCAAGATGTCAGGGGCGGCTACAATGAGCAGTTCTTC

d_call: -
j_call: TRBJ1-1
v_call: TRBV20-1
clone_size: -
cdr3_aa: CSARRPLEAFF
cdr3_nt: TGCAGTGCTAGACGGCCGCTTGAAGCTTTCTTT

d_call: -
j_call: TRBJ1-1
v_call: TRBV4-1
clone_size: few
cdr3_aa: CASSSRQAAEAFF
cdr3_nt: TGCGCCAGCAGTTCCCGACAGGCGGCTGAAGCTTTCTTT

d_call: -
j_call: TRBJ2-1
v_call: TRBV9
clone_size: -
cdr3_aa: CASSDIAAGSYNEQFF
cdr3_nt: TGTGCCAGCAGCGATATAGCGGCTGGCTCCTACAATGAGCAGTTCTTC

d_call: -
j_call: TRBJ1-2
v_call: TRBV14
clone_size: -
cdr3_aa: CASSQHVQGLANYGYTF
cdr3_nt: TGTGCCAGCAGCCAACACGTGCAGGGATTAGCTAACTATGGCTACACCTTC

d_call: TRBD1
j_call: TRBJ2-2
v_call: TRBV19
clone_size: -
cdr3_aa: CASTSTGRGTGELFF
cdr3_nt: TGTGCCAGTACCTCGACAGGGAGAGGCACCGGGGAGCTGTTTTTT

d_call: -
j_call: TRBJ2-7
v_call: TRBV6-1
clone_size: -
cdr3_aa: CASSEALGVSEQYF
cdr3_nt: TGTGCCAGCAGTGAAGCGCTTGGGGTCTCCGAGCAGTACTTC

d_call: -
j_call: TRBJ1-3
v_call: TRBV2
clone_size: once
cdr3_aa: CASSENPEGTIYF
cdr3_nt: TGTGCCAGCAGTGAAAACCCGGAGGGCACCATATATTTT

d_call: TRBD2
j_call: TRBJ2-7
v_call: TRBV6-5
clone_size: -
cdr3_aa: CASRTSGLGGEQYF
cdr3_nt: TGTGCCAGCAGGACTAGCGGGTTAGGCGGCGAGCAGTACTTC

d_call: -
j_call: TRBJ1-2
v_call: TRBV27
clone_size: -
cdr3_aa: CASSLSSRPFSYTF
cdr3_nt: TGTGCCAGCAGTTTATCTTCCAGACCTTTTAGCTACACCTTC

d_call: -
j_call: TRBJ2-7
v_call: TRBV15
clone_size: -
cdr3_aa: CATSIDPAGSYEQYF
cdr3_nt: TGTGCCACCAGCATAGATCCAGCGGGCTCCTACGAGCAGTACTTC

d_call: -
j_call: TRBJ1-1
v_call: TRBV19
clone_size: -
cdr3_aa: CASSIDKITEAFF
cdr3_nt: TGTGCCAGTAGTATAGACAAAATCACTGAAGCTTTCTTT

d_call: -
j_call: TRBJ1-5
v_call: TRBV7-2
clone_size: -
cdr3_aa: CASSSRVGGNQPQHF
cdr3_nt: TGTGCCAGCAGCTCCCGTGTGGGGGGCAATCAGCCCCAGCATTTT

d_call: -
j_call: TRBJ2-3
v_call: TRBV21-1
clone_size: few
cdr3_aa: CASSKASTDTQYF
cdr3_nt: TGTGCCAGCAGCAAAGCTAGCACAGATACGCAGTATTTT

d_call: -
j_call: TRBJ2-3
v_call: TRBV4-2
clone_size: -
cdr3_aa: CASSRGDTQYF
cdr3_nt: TGTGCCAGCAGCCGAGGAGATACGCAGTATTTT

d_call: -
j_call: TRBJ1-5
v_call: TRBV9
clone_size: -
cdr3_aa: CASSLGGSQSNQPQHF
cdr3_nt: TGTGCCAGCAGCCTCGGGGGATCGCAGAGCAATCAGCCCCAGCATTTT

d_call: -
j_call: TRBJ2-6
v_call: TRBV5-1
clone_size: -
cdr3_aa: CASSVRAISSGANVLTF
cdr3_nt: TGCGCCAGCAGTGTCCGGGCGATAAGCTCTGGGGCCAACGTCCTGACTTTC

d_call: TRBD1
j_call: TRBJ1-5
v_call: TRBV5-1
clone_size: -
cdr3_aa: CASSTTGGQPQHF
cdr3_nt: TGCGCCAGCAGCACAACAGGGGGGCAGCCCCAGCATTTT

d_call: TRBD2
j_call: TRBJ2-5
v_call: TRBV5-4
clone_size: -
cdr3_aa: CASSWGTKTGETQYF
cdr3_nt: TGTGCCAGCAGCTGGGGGACTAAAACGGGTGAGACCCAGTACTTC

d_call: TRBD2
j_call: TRBJ2-7
v_call: TRBV28
clone_size: -
cdr3_aa: CASRTSGNYEQYF
cdr3_nt: TGTGCCAGCCGGACTAGCGGAAACTACGAGCAGTACTTC

d_call: -
j_call: TRBJ1-5
v_call: TRBV7-2
clone_size: -
cdr3_aa: CASSLEALGGNQPQHF
cdr3_nt: TGTGCCAGCAGCTTAGAGGCTTTAGGTGGCAATCAGCCCCAGCATTTT

d_call: -
j_call: TRBJ1-1
v_call: TRBV9
clone_size: -
cdr3_aa: CASSVQPGPPNTEAFF
cdr3_nt: TGTGCCAGCAGCGTACAACCGGGACCGCCGAACACTGAAGCTTTCTTT

d_call: -
j_call: TRBJ2-2
v_call: TRBV2
clone_size: -
cdr3_aa: CASSERSGELFF
cdr3_nt: TGTGCCAGCAGTGAACGGTCCGGGGAGCTGTTTTTT

d_call: TRBD2
j_call: TRBJ2-7
v_call: TRBV10-2
clone_size: -
cdr3_aa: CASSSSGRASEQYF
cdr3_nt: TGCGCCAGCAGTTCTAGCGGGAGGGCCAGCGAGCAGTACTTC

d_call: -
j_call: TRBJ2-3
v_call: TRBV14
clone_size: -
cdr3_aa: CASSQRSRTVDTQYF
cdr3_nt: TGTGCCAGCAGCCAAAGGAGCCGTACAGTGGATACGCAGTATTTT

d_call: -
j_call: TRBJ2-7
v_call: TRBV15
clone_size: -
cdr3_aa: CATSREQGVGYEQYF
cdr3_nt: TGTGCCACCAGCAGAGAACAGGGAGTTGGCTACGAGCAGTACTTC

d_call: -
j_call: TRBJ1-1
v_call: TRBV10-1
clone_size: -
cdr3_aa: CASSERGNTEAFF
cdr3_nt: TGCGCCAGCAGTGAGCGGGGGAACACTGAAGCTTTCTTT

d_call: TRBD2
j_call: TRBJ2-1
v_call: TRBV19
clone_size: -
cdr3_aa: CASSDSGLDLILGEQFF
cdr3_nt: TGTGCCAGTAGTGATTCGGGACTAGACCTAATTCTCGGTGAGCAGTTCTTC

d_call: TRBD2
j_call: TRBJ2-7
v_call: TRBV29-1
clone_size: -
cdr3_aa: CSVGSGSSYEQYF
cdr3_nt: TGCAGCGTTGGAAGCGGGAGCTCCTACGAGCAGTACTTC

d_call: TRBD1
j_call: TRBJ2-3
v_call: TRBV27
clone_size: -
cdr3_aa: CASSFLDRVSDTQYF
cdr3_nt: TGTGCCAGCAGTTTCTTGGACAGGGTCTCGGATACGCAGTATTTT

d_call: TRBD2
j_call: TRBJ2-1
v_call: TRBV7-6
clone_size: -
cdr3_aa: CASSSPFSGRAKDEQFF
cdr3_nt: TGTGCCAGCAGCTCCCCCTTTAGCGGGAGGGCCAAAGATGAGCAGTTCTTC

d_call: -
j_call: TRBJ1-3
v_call: TRBV7-9
clone_size: -
cdr3_aa: CASSFDGVGNTIYF
cdr3_nt: TGTGCCAGCAGTTTCGATGGGGTTGGAAACACCATATATTTT

d_call: -
j_call: TRBJ2-5
v_call: TRBV4-1
clone_size: -
cdr3_aa: CASSIRDTQETQYF
cdr3_nt: TGCGCCAGCAGCATACGGGACACCCAAGAGACCCAGTACTTC

d_call: -
j_call: TRBJ1-2
v_call: TRBV23-1
clone_size: once
cdr3_aa: CASSQDGGVYGYTF
cdr3_nt: TGCGCCAGCAGTCAAGACGGCGGGGTATATGGCTACACCTTC